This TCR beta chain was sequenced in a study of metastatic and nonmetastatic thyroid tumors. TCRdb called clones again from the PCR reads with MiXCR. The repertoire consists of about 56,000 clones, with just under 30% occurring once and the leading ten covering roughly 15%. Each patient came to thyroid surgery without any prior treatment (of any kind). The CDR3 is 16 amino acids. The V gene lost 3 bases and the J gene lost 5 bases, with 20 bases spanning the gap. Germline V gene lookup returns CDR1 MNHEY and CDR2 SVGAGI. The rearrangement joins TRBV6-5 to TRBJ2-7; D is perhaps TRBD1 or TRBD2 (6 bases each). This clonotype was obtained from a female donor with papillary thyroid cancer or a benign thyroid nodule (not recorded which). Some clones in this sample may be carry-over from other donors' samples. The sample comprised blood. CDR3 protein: CASSYVPGEVLHEQYF. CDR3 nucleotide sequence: TGTGCCAGCAGTTATGTACCAGGGGAGGTCTTACACGAGCAGTACTTC.